The 23 T cell receptor beta chains reported below all come from one sample, sequenced in a study of vaccination and CD4 T cells after COVID-19. What these receptors recognize is not known. Sequencing of DNA taken from cultured CD4+ T cells relied on the Oncomine TCR Beta short-read assay. TCRdb redid the calling of the PCR reads with MiXCR, one entry per CDR3 protein. The sample includes about 14,000 distinct CDR3 sequences, around half seen only once; the top ten take 10%. Indicated treatment: roughly 10-day PBMC culture with coronavirus spike peptide pools or control peptides (ViraFEST assay). Sequencing input: CD4+ T cells from blood, cultured in vitro. The receptors stem from a human donor who had recovered from COVID-19.

This sequence joins TRBV2 and TRBJ2-5; D is ambiguous. V was clipped by 0 bases and J by 2 bases, with 7 bases between them. This CDR3 spans 14 amino acids. Germline V gene lookup returns CDR1 SNHLY and CDR2 FYNNEI. In DNA, the CDR3 is TGTGCCAGCAGTGAAGCTTCACGACAAGAGACCCAGTACTTC. It encodes CASSEASRQETQYF.

The V call is TRBV6-1, the J call TRBJ2-2; D is unresolved. The V end lost 3 bases, the J end lost 8 bases, and 10 bases lay between the germline ends. This CDR3 is built from 13 residues. The germline gives CDR1 MNHNS, CDR2 SASEGT. DNA of the CDR3: TGTGCCAGCAGTGAGACGGTGTCAGGGGAGCTGTTTTTT. It is translated as CASSETVSGELFF.

This chain joins TRBV25-1 and TRBJ2-3, with TRBD2 matching over 14 bases. Germline V gene lookup returns CDR1 MGHDK and CDR2 SYGVNS. This CDR3 region has 16 residues. V dropped 5 bases and J dropped 4; count of bases not matched to a gene: 5. The CDR3 is CASSIGTSGRPDTQYF. The CDR3 DNA follows: TGTGCCAGCAGTATTGGGACTAGCGGGAGACCAGATACGCAGTATTTT.

The chain links TRBV27 to TRBJ2-5, with D unresolved. Germline V CDR1 and CDR2: MNHEY, SMNVEV (reference sequence). The CDR3 is 14 residues long. Trimming stripped 5 bases from V and 4 bases from J, with 14 bases between. CDR3: CASSPRPVTETQYF. CDR3 DNA sequence: TGTGCCAGCAGTCCCCGTCCAGTAACAGAGACCCAGTACTTC.

This clonotype was picked up a small number of times. V and J are TRBV11-2 and TRBJ2-1; D uncertain. Germline CDR1 SGHAT, CDR2 FQNNGV. This CDR3 contains 13 residues. Trimming pared 3 bases from V and 9 bases from J, leaving 12 bases between. The CDR3 loop reads CASSFGQVGEQFF. The CDR3 nucleotides read TGTGCCAGCAGCTTCGGTCAGGTCGGTGAGCAGTTCTTC.

The chain uses TRBV11-1 and TRBJ2-1; D remains unclear. V was pared by 6 bases and J by 4 bases, with 10 bases between. The CDR3 covers 13 residues. Per the germline V gene, CDR1 is SGHAT and CDR2 is FQDESV (reference sequence). CDR3 DNA: TGTGCCAGCAGTGGGCAGGATTACAATGAGCAGTTCTTC. It is translated as CASSGQDYNEQFF.

The rearrangement joins TRBV10-3 to TRBJ2-1, with TRBD1 matching 8 bases. Looked up from germline, CDR1 is ENHRY and CDR2 is SYGVKD. The CDR3 spans 16 residues. With 4 bases clipped from V and 4 bases from J, the junction kept 9 bases outside the gene matches. In DNA form, the CDR3 reads TGTGCCATCAGTGCGTCAGGGGGCGGGCAATACAATGAGCAGTTCTTC. It is translated as CAISASGGGQYNEQFF.

The chain combines TRBV30 with TRBJ2-7; the D gene is possibly TRBD2 (6 bases). Trimming took 2 bases from V and 0 from J, leaving 8 bases between them. Germline assignment: CDR1 GTSNPN and CDR2 SVGIG (reference sequence). The CDR3 consists of 13 residues. CDR3 nucleotides: TGTGCCTGGAGTTTCGGGAGCTCCTACGAGCAGTACTTC. It is translated as CAWSFGSSYEQYF.

The rearrangement uses TRBV2 and TRBJ2-3; either TRBD1 or TRBD2 may supply D (6 bases each). Germline CDR1 and CDR2: SNHLY and FYNNEI. The V end lost 10 bases, the J end lost 1 base, and 18 bases lay between the germline ends. The CDR3 has 15 amino acids. CDR3 residues: CATKGGTQRTDTQYF. CDR3 DNA: TGTGCCACCAAAGGGGGGACACAACGCACAGATACGCAGTATTTT.

Only a few counts were recorded for this clonotype. The chain combines TRBV2 with TRBJ1-2, with 8 bases aligning to TRBD1. In germline, CDR1 is SNHLY, CDR2 FYNNEI. This CDR3 region has 14 residues. J was trimmed by 8 bases and V by 6 bases; bases with no gene match: 11. CDR3 protein: CASRPLTGVEGYTF. The CDR3 region has the DNA TGTGCCAGCAGGCCCTTGACAGGGGTTGAAGGCTACACCTTC.

The chain has TRBV10-1 and TRBJ2-2; 9 bases are shared with TRBD1. This CDR3 contains 15 residues. V gave up 7 bases and J gave up 5 bases; unmatched junction bases: 8. Germline V CDR1 and CDR2: WNHNN, SYGVQD (reference sequence). The CDR3 nucleotides read TGCGCCAGCAATCCGGGACAGGGTTTGACCGGGGAGCTGTTTTTT. Translated: CASNPGQGLTGELFF.

The genes are TRBV12-3 or TRBV12-4 and TRBJ1-5; 7 bases fit TRBD1. There are 13 residues in the CDR3. The junction had 5 bases not matched to a gene; V was cut back by 5 bases and J by 7 bases. The CDR3 DNA follows: TGTGCCAGCAGTGGGACAGTTGGGCAGCCCCAGCATTTT. This encodes CASSGTVGQPQHF.

This clonotype was seen a few times. The chain recombines TRBV7-2 with TRBJ2-4; a possible D gene is TRBD2 (5 bases). The V end lost 5 bases, the J end lost 6 bases, and 14 bases lay between the germline ends. This CDR3 is 14 amino acids long. Germline V lookup: CDR1 SGHTA, CDR2 FQGNSA. CDR3 sequence: CASSPNVGANIQYF. CDR3 nucleotides: TGTGCCAGCAGCCCTAACGTGGGAGCAAACATTCAGTACTTC.

This clonotype was observed a few times. The gene calls are TRBV6-1 and TRBJ2-1; TRBD2 matches 13 bases. Near its end, the DNA agrees better with TRBJ2-7, so the J call may be wrong. The CDR3 length is 15 residues. Germline CDR1 is MNHNS and CDR2 is SASEGT. The CDR3 reads CASSGLAGGSYEQYF. In DNA form, the CDR3 reads TGTGCCAGCAGTGGACTAGCGGGAGGATCCTACGAGCAGTACTTC.

This chain uses TRBV12-3 or TRBV12-4 with TRBJ2-7; 14 positions agree with TRBD2. The CDR3 runs to 15 residues. Trimming took 6 bases from V and 9 from J; bases not matched to a gene: 10. CDR3 sequence (DNA): TGTGCCAGCAGGACGACCGGGACTAGCGGGAGTATGCAGTACTTC. Translating it yields CASRTTGTSGSMQYF.

This clonotype appeared a few times. V gene TRBV20-1 combines with J gene TRBJ1-5, with a weak D call TRBD1 (5 bases). The CDR3 runs 12 residues. V lost 6 bases, J lost 4 bases, and 10 bases lay in between. In germline, CDR1 is DFQATT, CDR2 SNEGSKA (reference sequence). CDR3 coding DNA: TGCAGTGCGGGTGGACAAAATCAGCCCCAGCATTTT. This translates into CSAGGQNQPQHF.

V usage is TRBV20-1 and J usage is TRBJ2-2, with 11 bases aligning to TRBD2. The germline gives CDR1 DFQATT, CDR2 SNEGSKA (reference sequence). The CDR3 has 16 residues. Trimming removed 0 bases from V and 7 bases from J; junction bases left unmatched: 7. For the CDR3, the DNA is TGCAGTGCTAGAGAACCTAGCGGGAGGTGGGGCGGGGAGCTGTTTTTT. It yields the protein CSAREPSGRWGGELFF.

The chain couples TRBV29-1 to TRBJ2-5; perhaps D is TRBD1 or TRBD2 (6 bases each). Trimming pared 4 bases from V and 5 bases from J, leaving 8 bases between. CDR3 length equals 11 residues. Germline V gene data show CDR1 as SQVTM and CDR2 as ANQGSEA. CDR3 DNA sequence: TGCAGCGTTGGGAGGGGGGAGACCCAGTACTTC. Translating gives CSVGRGETQYF.

There are a few counts of this clonotype. The CDR3 DNA sequence: TGTGCCATCAGTACCGGGACAAATACGAACACTGAAGCTTTCTTT. This translates into CAISTGTNTNTEAFF. The V gene is TRBV10-3, the J gene TRBJ1-1; D perhaps matches TRBD1 (6 bases). V lost 5 bases and J 1 base, leaving 14 bases between the germline ends. Germline CDR1 is ENHRY and CDR2 is SYGVKD. CDR3 length equals 15 residues.

The CDR3 loop reads CASSKPKVRGGSNQPQHF. CDR3 nucleotides: TGTGCCAGCAGCAAACCTAAAGTTAGGGGAGGGAGCAATCAGCCCCAGCATTTT. The chain joins TRBV21-1 to TRBJ1-5. TRBV21-1 is a known pseudogene. This CDR3 region has 18 residues.

In its sample, this clonotype was seen a few times. The CDR3, as DNA: TGTGCCAGCAGCAGAGATGCAGATACGCAGTATTTT. Its translation is CASSRDADTQYF. This chain uses TRBV7-9 with TRBJ2-3; D unclear. The V end lost 5 bases, the J end lost 4 bases, and 7 bases lay between the germline ends. This CDR3 spans 12 amino acids. From germline, CDR1 is SEHNR and CDR2 FQNEAQ (reference sequence).

The J gene is TRBJ2-3, the V gene TRBV7-2; 8 nucleotides match TRBD1. With V trimmed by 1 base and J by 2 bases, 2 bases remained unmatched. Per the germline V gene, CDR1 is SGHTA and CDR2 is FQGNSA. The CDR3 contains 15 residues. CDR3 DNA sequence: TGTGCCAGCAGCTTAGGGACAGGGCACACAGATACGCAGTATTTT. Protein sequence: CASSLGTGHTDTQYF.

V and J are TRBV7-9 and TRBJ1-1; possibly TRBD1 for D (5 bases). The V end lost 3 bases, the J end lost 1 base, and 9 bases lay between the germline ends. Germline V lookup: CDR1 SEHNR, CDR2 FQNEAQ (reference sequence). This CDR3 has 14 amino acids. CDR3 in amino acids: CASSFEGRNTEAFF. The CDR3 DNA sequence: TGTGCCAGCAGCTTTGAGGGGAGGAACACTGAAGCTTTCTTT.